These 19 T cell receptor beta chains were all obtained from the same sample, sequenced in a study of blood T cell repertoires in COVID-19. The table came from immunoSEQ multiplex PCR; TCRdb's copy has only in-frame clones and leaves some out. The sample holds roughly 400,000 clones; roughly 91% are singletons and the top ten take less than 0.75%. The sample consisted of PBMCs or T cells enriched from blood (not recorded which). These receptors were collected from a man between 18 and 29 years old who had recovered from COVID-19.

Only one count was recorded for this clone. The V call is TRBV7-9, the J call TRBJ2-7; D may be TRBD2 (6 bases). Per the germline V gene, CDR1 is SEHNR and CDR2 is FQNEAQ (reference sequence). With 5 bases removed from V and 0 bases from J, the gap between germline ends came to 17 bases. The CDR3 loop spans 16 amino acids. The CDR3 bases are TGTGCCAGCAGCCCGGGGTGGGGGGACTTCTCCTACGAGCAGTACTTC. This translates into CASSPGWGDFSYEQYF.

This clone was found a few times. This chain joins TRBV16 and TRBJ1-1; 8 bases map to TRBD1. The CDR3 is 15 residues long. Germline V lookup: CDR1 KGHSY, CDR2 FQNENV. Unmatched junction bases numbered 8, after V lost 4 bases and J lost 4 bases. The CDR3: CASSPRDRGSTEAFF. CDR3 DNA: TGTGCCAGCAGCCCGCGTGACAGGGGAAGCACTGAAGCTTTCTTT.

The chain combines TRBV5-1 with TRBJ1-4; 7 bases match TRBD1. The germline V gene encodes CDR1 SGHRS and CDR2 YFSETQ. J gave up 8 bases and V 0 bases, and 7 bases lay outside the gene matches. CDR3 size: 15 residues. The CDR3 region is CASSLGTGVREKLFF. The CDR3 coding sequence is TGCGCCAGCAGCTTGGGTACAGGGGTACGGGAAAAACTGTTTTTT.

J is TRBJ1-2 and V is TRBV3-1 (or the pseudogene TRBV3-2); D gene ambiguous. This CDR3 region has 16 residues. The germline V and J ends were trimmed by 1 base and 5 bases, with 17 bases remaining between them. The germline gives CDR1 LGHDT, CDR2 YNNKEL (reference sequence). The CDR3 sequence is CASSQGKRREIYGYTF. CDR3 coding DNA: TGTGCCAGCAGCCAAGGGAAACGGAGGGAAATATATGGCTACACCTTC.

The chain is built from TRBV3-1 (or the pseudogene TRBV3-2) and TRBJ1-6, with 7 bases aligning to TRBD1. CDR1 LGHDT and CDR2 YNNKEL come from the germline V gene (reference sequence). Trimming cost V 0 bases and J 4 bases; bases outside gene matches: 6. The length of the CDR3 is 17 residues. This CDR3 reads CASSQDEGALYNSPLHF. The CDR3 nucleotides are TGTGCCAGCAGCCAAGATGAGGGGGCCCTTTATAATTCACCCCTCCACTTT.

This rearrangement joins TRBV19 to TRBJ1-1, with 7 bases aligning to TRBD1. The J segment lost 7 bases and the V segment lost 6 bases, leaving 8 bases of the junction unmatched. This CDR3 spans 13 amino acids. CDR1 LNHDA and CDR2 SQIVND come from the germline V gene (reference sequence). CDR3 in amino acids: CASRRDSGYEAFF. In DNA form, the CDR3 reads TGTGCCAGTAGGCGGGACAGTGGGTATGAAGCTTTCTTT.

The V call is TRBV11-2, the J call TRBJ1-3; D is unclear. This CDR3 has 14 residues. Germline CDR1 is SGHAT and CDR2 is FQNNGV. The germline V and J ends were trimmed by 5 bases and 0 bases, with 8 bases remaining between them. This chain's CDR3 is CASSPRFSGNTIYF. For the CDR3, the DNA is TGTGCCAGCAGCCCCAGATTCTCTGGAAACACCATATATTTT. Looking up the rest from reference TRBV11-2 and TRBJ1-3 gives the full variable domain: EAGVAQSPRYKIIEKRQSVAFWCNPISGHATLYWYQQILGQGPKLLIQFQNNGVVDDSQLPKDRFSAERLKGVDSTLKIQPAKLEDSAVYLCASSPRFSGNTIYFGEGSWLTVV.

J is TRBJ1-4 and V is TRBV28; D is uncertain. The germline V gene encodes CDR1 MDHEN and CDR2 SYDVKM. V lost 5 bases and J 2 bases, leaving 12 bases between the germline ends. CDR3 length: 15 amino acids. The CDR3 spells CASSPRRSTNEKLFF. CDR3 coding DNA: TGTGCCAGCAGTCCCCGTCGGAGCACTAATGAAAAACTGTTTTTT. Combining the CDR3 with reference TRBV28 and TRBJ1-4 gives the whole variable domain DVKVTQSSRYLVKRTGEKVFLECVQDMDHENMFWYRQDPGLGLRLIYFSYDVKMKEKGDIPEGYSVSREKKERFSLILESASTNQTSMYLCASSPRRSTNEKLFFGSGTQLSVL.

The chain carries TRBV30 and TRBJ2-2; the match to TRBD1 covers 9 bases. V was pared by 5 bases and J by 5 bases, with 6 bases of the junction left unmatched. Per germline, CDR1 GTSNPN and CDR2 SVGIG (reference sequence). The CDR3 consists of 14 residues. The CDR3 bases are TGTGCCTGGGGAGGTGGACAGGGGACCGGGGAGCTGTTTTTT. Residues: CAWGGGQGTGELFF.

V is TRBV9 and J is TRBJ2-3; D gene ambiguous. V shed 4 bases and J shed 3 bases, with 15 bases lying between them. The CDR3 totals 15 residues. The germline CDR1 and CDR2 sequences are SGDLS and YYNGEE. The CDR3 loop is CASSYPGLRTDTQYF. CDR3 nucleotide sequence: TGTGCCAGCAGCTACCCCGGGTTACGGACAGATACGCAGTATTTT. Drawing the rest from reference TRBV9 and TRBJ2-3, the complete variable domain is DSGVTQTPKHLITATGQRVTLRCSPRSGDLSVYWYQQSLDQGLQFLIQYYNGEERAKGNILERFSAQQFPDLHSELNLSSLELGDSALYFCASSYPGLRTDTQYFGPGTRLTVL.

CDR3 protein: CASSVLAGLGYTGELFF. CDR3 in DNA: TGTGCCAGCAGCGTACTAGCGGGACTCGGTTACACCGGGGAGCTGTTTTTT. The V and J genes are TRBV9 and TRBJ2-2, with 9 bases matching TRBD2. V shed 1 base, J shed 3 bases, and the junction held 7 bases outside the gene matches. Germline CDR1 is SGDLS and CDR2 is YYNGEE. CDR3 length: 17 residues.

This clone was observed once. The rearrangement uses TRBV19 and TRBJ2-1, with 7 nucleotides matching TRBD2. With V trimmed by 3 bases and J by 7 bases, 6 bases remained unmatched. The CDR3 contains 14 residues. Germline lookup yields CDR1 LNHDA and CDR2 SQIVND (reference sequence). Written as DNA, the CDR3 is TGTGCCAGTAGTATCGCGGGAGTGCGGAATGAGCAGTTCTTC. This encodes CASSIAGVRNEQFF.

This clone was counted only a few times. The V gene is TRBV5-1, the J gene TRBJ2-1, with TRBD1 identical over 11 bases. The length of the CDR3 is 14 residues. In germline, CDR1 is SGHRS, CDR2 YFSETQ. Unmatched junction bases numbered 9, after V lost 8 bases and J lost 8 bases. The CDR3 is CASGPGQGGYEQFF. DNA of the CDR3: TGCGCCAGTGGACCGGGACAGGGGGGCTATGAGCAGTTCTTC.

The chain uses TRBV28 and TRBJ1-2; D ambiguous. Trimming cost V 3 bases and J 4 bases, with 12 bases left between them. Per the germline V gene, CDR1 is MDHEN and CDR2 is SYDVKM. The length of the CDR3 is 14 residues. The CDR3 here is CASSLEEPLYGYTF. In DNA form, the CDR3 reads TGTGCCAGCAGTTTGGAGGAGCCACTCTATGGCTACACCTTC.

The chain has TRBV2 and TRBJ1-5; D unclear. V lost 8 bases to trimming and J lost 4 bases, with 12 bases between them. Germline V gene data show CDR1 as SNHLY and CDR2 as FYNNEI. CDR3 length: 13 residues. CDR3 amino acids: CASLGSGNQPQHF. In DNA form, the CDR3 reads TGTGCCAGCCTCGGGTCCGGGAATCAGCCCCAGCATTTT.

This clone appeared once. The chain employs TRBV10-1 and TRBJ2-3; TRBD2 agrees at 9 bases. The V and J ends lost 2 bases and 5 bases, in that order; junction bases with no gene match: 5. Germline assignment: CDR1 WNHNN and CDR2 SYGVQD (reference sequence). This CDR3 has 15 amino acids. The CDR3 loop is CASSEGGRARDTQYF. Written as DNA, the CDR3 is TGCGCCAGCAGTGAGGGCGGGAGGGCCAGAGATACGCAGTATTTT.

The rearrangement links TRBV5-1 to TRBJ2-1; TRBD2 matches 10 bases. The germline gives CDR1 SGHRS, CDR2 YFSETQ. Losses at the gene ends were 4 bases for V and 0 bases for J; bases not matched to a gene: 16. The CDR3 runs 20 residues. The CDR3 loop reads CASSILGLAESISSYNEQFF. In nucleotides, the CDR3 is TGCGCCAGCAGCATATTAGGACTAGCGGAGTCGATTAGCTCCTACAATGAGCAGTTCTTC.

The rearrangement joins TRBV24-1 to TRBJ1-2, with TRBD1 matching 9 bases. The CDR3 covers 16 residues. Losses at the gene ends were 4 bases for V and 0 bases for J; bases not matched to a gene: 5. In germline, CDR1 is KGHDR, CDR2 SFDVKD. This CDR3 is CATSEGTGGSNYGYTF. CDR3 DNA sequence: TGTGCCACCAGTGAAGGTACAGGGGGCTCTAACTATGGCTACACCTTC.

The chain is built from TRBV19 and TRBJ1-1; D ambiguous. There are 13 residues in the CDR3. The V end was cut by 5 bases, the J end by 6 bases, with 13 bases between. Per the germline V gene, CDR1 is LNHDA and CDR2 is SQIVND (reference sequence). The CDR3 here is CASSPSGSPEAFF. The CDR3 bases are TGTGCCAGTAGTCCCTCGGGGAGTCCTGAAGCTTTCTTT.